This T cell receptor beta chain was captured in a study of blood T cell repertoires in COVID-19. V dropped 6 bases and J dropped 1; count of bases not matched to a gene: 9. This CDR3 contains 15 residues. In germline, CDR1 is MNHEY, CDR2 SVGAGI. The age range of participants was about 18 to 90 years, with residence in about two dozen US areas. In the original workflow: By means of reference gene primer amplification, nucleated cell counts were estimated. Clones were sequenced by immunoSEQ multiplex PCR, and TCRdb holds only the in-frame ones, with some missing. The DNA gave D and trimming, while V, J and clone size come from that table. This sample has about 310,000 clones, with roughly 89% found just once.

The sample was PBMCs or T cells enriched from blood (not recorded which). This sequence was found in a woman in her twenties or thirties who had recovered from COVID-19. V and J are TRBV6-5 and TRBJ2-7, with 7 bases matching TRBD1. CDR3 coding DNA: TGTGCCAGCAGGTCGACAGGGCTTCTATCCTACGAGCAGTACTTC. Its protein product is CASRSTGLLSYEQYF.